These T cell receptor beta chains were read from a single sample in a study of shared clonotypes between healthy human individuals. Method: immunoSEQ multiplex PCR; TCRdb's copy keeps in-frame clones and lacks some. The data hold more than 2 million clones, with 85% to 95% observed a single time. Specimen: naive CD8+ T cells from PBMCs. The receptors were gathered from a man aged 18 to 29 in good health. Some clones in this sample may be carry-over from other donors' samples. Both conserved end residues are part of each CDR3. D genes are given only for firm matches. Some rows mark clone size as missing; the rest say once, few, many or name a class of expanded clone.

D	J	V	size	DNA	CDR3
TRBD2	TRBJ2-1	TRBV18	-	TGTGCCAGCTCACCACTCCAGCGGGAGGGTGTCTCCTACAATGAGCAGTTCTTC	CASSPLQREGVSYNEQFF
TRBD2	TRBJ2-1	TRBV10-3	once	TGTGCCATCAGTGGGACTAGCGGGAGGGGGGGCTCCTACAATGAGCAGTTCTTC	CAISGTSGRGGSYNEQFF
TRBD2	TRBJ2-3	TRBV9	-	TGTGCCAGCAGCGGACTAGCGGGAGGGTCAGATACGCAGTATTTT	CASSGLAGGSDTQYF
-	TRBJ2-1	TRBV27	-	TGTGCCAGCAGTTTTTCGCCAGGGGTCCCCCGGGCCGATGAGCAGTTCTTC	CASSFSPGVPRADEQFF
-	TRBJ2-7	TRBV10-3	-	TGTGCCGGCTCCCCCGTCCCCTACGAGCAGTACTTC	CAGSPVPYEQYF
-	TRBJ2-3	TRBV28	-	TGTGCCAGCAGTTTCCCCGGCCCGGTACGCACAGATACGCAGTATTTT	CASSFPGPVRTDTQYF
-	TRBJ1-3	TRBV27	-	TGTGCCAGCAGTTTGAATTATGGAAACACCATATATTTT	CASSLNYGNTIYF
TRBD2	TRBJ2-1	TRBV19	-	TGTGCCAGTAGTATACAGTTTTCTAGTTTACGGGAGGCTGCCAATGAGCAGTTCTTC	CASSIQFSSLREAANEQFF
TRBD2	TRBJ2-1	TRBV7-9	-	TGTGCCAGCAGCTTCGATAGCGGGACCTACAATGAGCAGTTCTTC	CASSFDSGTYNEQFF
TRBD1	TRBJ1-3	TRBV5-1	-	TGCGCCAGCAGCTTGTCAGGCAGGGGGTACTCTGGAAACACCATATATTTT	CASSLSGRGYSGNTIYF
TRBD1	TRBJ1-3	TRBV4-2	-	TGTGCCAGCAGCCAACACGCACCGGGACAGGGGAACACCATATATTTT	CASSQHAPGQGNTIYF
-	TRBJ2-7	TRBV27	once	TGTGCCAGCAGTTATCGACGTGACCACGAGCAGTACTTC	CASSYRRDHEQYF
-	TRBJ2-7	TRBV4-3	-	TGCGCCAGCAGCCAAGACCCGGGGCCCTGGGGGTGGGAGCAGTACTTC	CASSQDPGPWGWEQYF
-	TRBJ2-7	TRBV6-6	-	TGTGCCAGCAGTTACTCCCCCTACGAGCAGTACTTC	CASSYSPYEQYF
-	TRBJ2-7	TRBV19	-	TGTGCCAGTAGTCCGAACGACAGGTACGAGCAGTACTTC	CASSPNDRYEQYF
TRBD1	TRBJ2-2	TRBV9	-	TGTGCCAGCAGCGACCCCCGACAGGGCGCGAACACCGGGGAGCTGTTTTTT	CASSDPRQGANTGELFF
-	TRBJ2-5	TRBV7-9	-	TGTGCCAGCAGCTTAGTAGATGACGGGGAGACCCAGTACTTC	CASSLVDDGETQYF
TRBD1	TRBJ1-2	TRBV30	-	TGTGCCTGGAGTCGGGACAGGGGTTATGATGGCTACACCTTC	CAWSRDRGYDGYTF
TRBD1	TRBJ2-1	TRBV7-8	-	TGTGCCAGCAGCTTCCAGGGGGCCATGGGGAACAATGAGCAGTTCTTC	CASSFQGAMGNNEQFF
TRBD2	TRBJ2-1	TRBV9	-	TGTGCCAGCAGCGTAGTCCTAGCGGGACCCCGGTATGAGCAGTTCTTC	CASSVVLAGPRYEQFF
TRBD2	TRBJ2-1	TRBV4-1	-	TGCGCCAGCAGCCAGGACCGGACTAGCGGGGGACACAATGAGCAGTTCTTC	CASSQDRTSGGHNEQFF
TRBD1	TRBJ2-1	TRBV28	-	TGTGCCAGCAGTTTATTGGCGGGACAGGACAATGAGCAGTTCTTC	CASSLLAGQDNEQFF
-	TRBJ1-5	TRBV27	-	TGTGCCAGCAGTTTATCAGGGGATCCCAATCAGCCCCAGCATTTT	CASSLSGDPNQPQHF
-	TRBJ2-7	TRBV6-4	-	TGTGCCAGCCGGGCCTCCTACGAGCAGTACTTC	CASRASYEQYF
TRBD2	TRBJ2-1	TRBV7-8	-	TGTGCCAGCAGCTCTAGACTAGCGGGAGTCGTCAATGAGCAGTTCTTC	CASSSRLAGVVNEQFF
-	TRBJ1-3	TRBV4-1	-	TGCGCCAGCAGCCAAGTATTGGGGGGTAGCTCTGGAAACACCATATATTTT	CASSQVLGGSSGNTIYF
-	TRBJ1-1	TRBV11-2	few	TGTGCCAGCAGCTTACCTAGTCGGGCTGAAGCTTTCTTT	CASSLPSRAEAFF
-	TRBJ2-3	TRBV7-9	-	TGTGCCAGCAGCTTCCTTGGGGAAAGCCCCCCGTCAAATACGCAGTATTTT	CASSFLGESPPSNTQYF
TRBD2	TRBJ2-7	TRBV29-1	-	TGCAGCGTTCTTGCGGGAGCAGTCGAGCAGTACTTC	CSVLAGAVEQYF
-	TRBJ2-1	TRBV7-8	-	TGTGCCAGCAGCCCCCTGGACTTACTCCGCAATGAGCAGTTCTTC	CASSPLDLLRNEQFF
-	TRBJ1-2	TRBV19	few	TGTGCCAGTAGTAAGGCCAGGGAGTATGGCTACACCTTC	CASSKAREYGYTF
-	TRBJ1-2	TRBV28	-	TGTGCCAGCAGTTCTTCCACCGGGGGGAGCGATGGCTACACCTTC	CASSSSTGGSDGYTF
-	TRBJ2-3	TRBV28	once	TGTGCCAGCACGTCTCACCCGGGGACAGATACGCAGTATTTT	CASTSHPGTDTQYF
-	TRBJ1-1	TRBV21-1	-	TGTGCCAGCAGCACCAGCAGGGGGCGCGGGCACACTGAAGCTTTCTTT	CASSTSRGRGHTEAFF
-	TRBJ1-2	TRBV28	-	TGTGCCAGCAGCAGGGATTCGTATGGCTACACCTTC	CASSRDSYGYTF
-	TRBJ2-7	TRBV5-5	-	TGTGCCAGCAGCTTCGGAATCATAACGGTAGACCAGGCCTACGAGCAGTACTTC	CASSFGIITVDQAYEQYF
-	TRBJ1-1	TRBV29-1	-	TGCAGCGTTTTCTCCGGGAGACAAAGGGCTGAAGCTTTCTTT	CSVFSGRQRAEAFF
TRBD2	TRBJ2-2	TRBV19	-	TGTGCCAGTACCCCCGAGGGACTAGCAAACACCGGGGAGCTGTTTTTT	CASTPEGLANTGELFF
-	TRBJ1-5	TRBV19	-	TGTGCCAGTGCGTCAGGGGTCGATCAGCCCCAGCATTTT	CASASGVDQPQHF
-	TRBJ2-5	TRBV28	-	TGTGCCAGCAGTTTATTTTACTTTGAAGAGACCCAGTACTTC	CASSLFYFEETQYF
-	TRBJ1-4	TRBV7-8	-	TGTGCCAGCAGCTTCGGGCAGAGTAATGAAAAACTGTTTTTT	CASSFGQSNEKLFF
TRBD1	TRBJ2-2	TRBV6-5	-	TGTGCCAGCAGTTCCTCGGGGACAGCGAACACCGGGGAGCTGTTTTTT	CASSSSGTANTGELFF